A selection of T cell receptor beta chains follows, all from one sample in a study of blood T cell repertoires in COVID-19. Method: immunoSEQ multiplex PCR; TCRdb's copy keeps in-frame clones and lacks some. The table includes fewer than 600,000 clones, 89% detected once. The sequencing input was peripheral blood. These receptors all stem from a man between 18 and 35 years old with COVID-19, enrolled during active disease. The CDR3 runs from the conserved cysteine through the conserved F or W. D genes are given only for firm matches. The size of a clone is reported for some rows only, either as once, few or many, or as a class for expanded clones.

cdr3_nt: TGCGCCAGAGGGGGGGAAACCAGCTCCTACGAGCAGTACTTC; cdr3_aa: CARGGETSSYEQYF; d_call: NA; clone_size: once; j_call: TRBJ2-7; v_call: TRBV10-2
cdr3_nt: TGTGCCAGCAGGTTAGCGGGGAACGGTAGAGAGACCCAGTACTTC; cdr3_aa: CASRLAGNGRETQYF; d_call: TRBD2; clone_size: NA; j_call: TRBJ2-5; v_call: TRBV3-1/TRBV3-2
cdr3_nt: TGTGCCAGCAGCTTTTACCCGGGACAGGGTCTATCCAATGAGCAGTTCTTC; cdr3_aa: CASSFYPGQGLSNEQFF; d_call: TRBD1; clone_size: NA; j_call: TRBJ2-1; v_call: TRBV7-9
cdr3_nt: TGTGCCAGCTCATCCAACGGGACTAGCGGCTTGCAGACCCAGTACTTC; cdr3_aa: CASSSNGTSGLQTQYF; d_call: TRBD2; clone_size: NA; j_call: TRBJ2-5; v_call: TRBV25-1
cdr3_nt: TGTGCCAGCAGACGGAGCCTCCCGGAGACCCAGTACTTC; cdr3_aa: CASRRSLPETQYF; d_call: NA; clone_size: NA; j_call: TRBJ2-5; v_call: TRBV6-5
cdr3_nt: TGTGCCAGCAGCGCGGGGGGTTCAGGGCGCACAGATACGCAGTATTTT; cdr3_aa: CASSAGGSGRTDTQYF; d_call: TRBD2; clone_size: NA; j_call: TRBJ2-3; v_call: TRBV9
cdr3_nt: TGTGCCAGTAGTACCGACGGACTCTGGGGGGGCGAGCAGTACTTC; cdr3_aa: CASSTDGLWGGEQYF; d_call: TRBD2; clone_size: NA; j_call: TRBJ2-7; v_call: TRBV19
cdr3_nt: TGTGCCACCAATTTGGCCGGGAGAAACACTGAAGCTTTCTTT; cdr3_aa: CATNLAGRNTEAFF; d_call: NA; clone_size: once; j_call: TRBJ1-1; v_call: TRBV6-5
cdr3_nt: TGTGCCAGCAGCGGGGGCGGGGAGGGTGAAAAACTGTTTTTT; cdr3_aa: CASSGGGEGEKLFF; d_call: NA; clone_size: once; j_call: TRBJ1-4; v_call: TRBV7-8
cdr3_nt: TGTGCCAGTAGTCCTCGGACAGGCTTGAACACCGGGGAGCTGTTTTTT; cdr3_aa: CASSPRTGLNTGELFF; d_call: TRBD1; clone_size: NA; j_call: TRBJ2-2; v_call: TRBV19
cdr3_nt: TGTGCCAGCAGAAGGGGGGGGCATCCCTCGAATGAGCAGTTCTTC; cdr3_aa: CASRRGGHPSNEQFF; d_call: NA; clone_size: NA; j_call: TRBJ2-1; v_call: TRBV6-5
cdr3_nt: TGTGCCAGCAGTCCACCACCCACGCGGGCAGAGACCCAGTACTTC; cdr3_aa: CASSPPPTRAETQYF; d_call: NA; clone_size: NA; j_call: TRBJ2-5; v_call: TRBV11-2
cdr3_nt: TGCAGCGTTGAAGAATATAATGGCGGCGGCACAGATACGCAGTATTTT; cdr3_aa: CSVEEYNGGGTDTQYF; d_call: NA; clone_size: NA; j_call: TRBJ2-3; v_call: TRBV29-1
cdr3_nt: TGCAGCGTTAGCACCTCTCAGGGCACTGAAGCTTTCTTT; cdr3_aa: CSVSTSQGTEAFF; d_call: NA; clone_size: few; j_call: TRBJ1-1; v_call: TRBV29-1
cdr3_nt: TGTGCCAGCAGCCAATTCGTTTTCTCCCGGGGGAACCCTATCAGGCGGAACACTGAAGCTTTCTTT; cdr3_aa: CASSQFVFSRGNPIRRNTEAFF; d_call: NA; clone_size: NA; j_call: TRBJ1-1; v_call: TRBV4-2
cdr3_nt: TGCAGCGTCAGGACAGGGAGTTCCTACGAGCAGTACTTC; cdr3_aa: CSVRTGSSYEQYF; d_call: TRBD1; clone_size: NA; j_call: TRBJ2-7; v_call: TRBV29-1
cdr3_nt: TGTGCCACCAGCGCTACAGGGTTTGGTAACTATGGCTACACCTTC; cdr3_aa: CATSATGFGNYGYTF; d_call: NA; clone_size: NA; j_call: TRBJ1-2; v_call: TRBV15
cdr3_nt: TGTGCCAGCAGCAATTGGTCCGGTAGCGGGAACGATACGCAGTATTTT; cdr3_aa: CASSNWSGSGNDTQYF; d_call: NA; clone_size: few; j_call: TRBJ2-3; v_call: TRBV21-1
cdr3_nt: TGTGCCAGCAGCTTTCAACAGGGACCCTCTGGAAACACCATATATTTT; cdr3_aa: CASSFQQGPSGNTIYF; d_call: NA; clone_size: NA; j_call: TRBJ1-3; v_call: TRBV7-9
cdr3_nt: TGTGCCAGCAGTTACGCGTCTTTATACGAGCAGTACTTC; cdr3_aa: CASSYASLYEQYF; d_call: NA; clone_size: NA; j_call: TRBJ2-7; v_call: TRBV6-2/TRBV6-3
cdr3_nt: TGTGCCAGCAGTTACTCGAAGGGGTCCAATGAGCAGTTCTTC; cdr3_aa: CASSYSKGSNEQFF; d_call: NA; clone_size: once; j_call: TRBJ2-1; v_call: TRBV6-6
cdr3_nt: TGTGCCAGCAGCTTAAGAATACTGGACAGAGCCGCCTACGAGCAGTACTTC; cdr3_aa: CASSLRILDRAAYEQYF; d_call: NA; clone_size: NA; j_call: TRBJ2-7; v_call: TRBV5-8
cdr3_nt: TGTGCCAGCAGTGAACAGATAAATCAGCCCCAGCATTTT; cdr3_aa: CASSEQINQPQHF; d_call: NA; clone_size: NA; j_call: TRBJ1-5; v_call: TRBV6-1